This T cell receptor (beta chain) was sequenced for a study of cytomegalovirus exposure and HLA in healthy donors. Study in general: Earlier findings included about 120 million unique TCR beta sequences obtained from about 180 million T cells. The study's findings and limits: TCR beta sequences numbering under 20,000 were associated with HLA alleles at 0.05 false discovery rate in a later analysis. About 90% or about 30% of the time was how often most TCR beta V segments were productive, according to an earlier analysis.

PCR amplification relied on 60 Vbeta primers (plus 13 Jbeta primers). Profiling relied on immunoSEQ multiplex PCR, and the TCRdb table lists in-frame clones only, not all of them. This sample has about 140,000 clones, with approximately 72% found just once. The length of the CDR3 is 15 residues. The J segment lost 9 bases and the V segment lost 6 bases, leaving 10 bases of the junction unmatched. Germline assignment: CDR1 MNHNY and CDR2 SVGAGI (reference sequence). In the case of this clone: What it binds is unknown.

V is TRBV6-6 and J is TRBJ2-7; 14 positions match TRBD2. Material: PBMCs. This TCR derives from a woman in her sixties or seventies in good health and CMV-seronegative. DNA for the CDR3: TGTGCCAGCAGCCCCCGACTAGCGGGGGGGGAAGGGCAGTACTTC. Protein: CASSPRLAGGEGQYF.